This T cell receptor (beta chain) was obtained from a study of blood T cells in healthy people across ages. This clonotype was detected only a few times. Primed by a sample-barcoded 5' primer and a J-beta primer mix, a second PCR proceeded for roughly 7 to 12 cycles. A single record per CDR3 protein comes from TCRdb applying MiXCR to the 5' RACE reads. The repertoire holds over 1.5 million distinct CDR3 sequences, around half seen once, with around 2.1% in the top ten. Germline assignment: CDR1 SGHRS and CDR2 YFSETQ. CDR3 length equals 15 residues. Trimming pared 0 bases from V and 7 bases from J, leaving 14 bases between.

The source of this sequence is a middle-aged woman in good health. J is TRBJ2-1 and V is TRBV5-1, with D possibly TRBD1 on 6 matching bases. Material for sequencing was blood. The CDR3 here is CASSLAWGQGNEQFF. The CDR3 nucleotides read TGCGCCAGCAGCTTGGCCTGGGGGCAAGGGAATGAGCAGTTCTTC.